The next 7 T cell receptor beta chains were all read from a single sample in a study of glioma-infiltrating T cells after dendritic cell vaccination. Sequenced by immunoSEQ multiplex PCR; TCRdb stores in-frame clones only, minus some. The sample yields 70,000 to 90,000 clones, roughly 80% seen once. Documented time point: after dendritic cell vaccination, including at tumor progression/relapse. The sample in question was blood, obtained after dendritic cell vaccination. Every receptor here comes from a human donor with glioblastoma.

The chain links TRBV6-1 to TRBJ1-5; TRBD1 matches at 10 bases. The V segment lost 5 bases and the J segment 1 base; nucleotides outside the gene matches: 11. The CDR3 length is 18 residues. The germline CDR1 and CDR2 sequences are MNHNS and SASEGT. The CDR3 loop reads CASSQGQGDPGSNQPQHF. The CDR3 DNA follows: TGTGCCAGCAGTCAAGGACAGGGGGACCCGGGAAGCAATCAGCCCCAGCATTTT.

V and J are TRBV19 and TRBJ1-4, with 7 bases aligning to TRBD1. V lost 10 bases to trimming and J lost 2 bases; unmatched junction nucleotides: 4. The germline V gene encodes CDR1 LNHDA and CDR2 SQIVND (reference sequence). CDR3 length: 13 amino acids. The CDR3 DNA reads TGTGCCACCTCGGACAGGACTAATGAAAAACTGTTTTTT. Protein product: CATSDRTNEKLFF.

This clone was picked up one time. CDR3 protein: CASIPTSGGLQQFF. The CDR3 DNA reads TGTGCCAGTATCCCCACTTCGGGGGGGCTTCAGCAGTTCTTC. The V and J genes are TRBV19 and TRBJ2-1; TRBD2 aligns across 8 bases. The junction had 13 bases not matched to a gene; V was cut back by 7 bases and J by 11 bases. The CDR3 contains 14 residues. Per the germline V gene, CDR1 is LNHDA and CDR2 is SQIVND (reference sequence). Full variable domain (outside the CDR3, taken from reference TRBV19 and TRBJ2-1): DGGITQSPKYLFRKEGQNVTLSCEQNLNHDAMYWYRQDPGQGLRLIYYSQIVNDFQKGDIAEGYSVSREKKESFPLTVTSAQKNPTAFYLCASIPTSGGLQQFFGPGTRLTVL.

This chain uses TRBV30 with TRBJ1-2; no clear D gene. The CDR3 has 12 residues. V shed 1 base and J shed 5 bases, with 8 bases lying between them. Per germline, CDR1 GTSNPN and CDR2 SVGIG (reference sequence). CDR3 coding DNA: TGTGCCTGGAGTGGGCGGATGTATGGCTACACCTTC. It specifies CAWSGRMYGYTF.

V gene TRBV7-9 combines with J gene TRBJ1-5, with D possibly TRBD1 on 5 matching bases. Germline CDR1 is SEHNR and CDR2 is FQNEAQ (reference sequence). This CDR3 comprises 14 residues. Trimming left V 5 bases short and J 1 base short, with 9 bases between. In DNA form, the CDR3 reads TGTGCCAGCAGCCCCACAGGCAGCAATCAGCCCCAGCATTTT. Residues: CASSPTGSNQPQHF.

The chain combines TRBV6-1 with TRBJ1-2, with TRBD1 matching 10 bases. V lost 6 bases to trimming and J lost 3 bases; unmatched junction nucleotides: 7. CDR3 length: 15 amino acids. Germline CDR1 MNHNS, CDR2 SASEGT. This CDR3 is CASRAGTGEDYGYTF. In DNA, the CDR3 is TGTGCCAGCAGGGCCGGGACAGGGGAGGACTATGGCTACACCTTC.

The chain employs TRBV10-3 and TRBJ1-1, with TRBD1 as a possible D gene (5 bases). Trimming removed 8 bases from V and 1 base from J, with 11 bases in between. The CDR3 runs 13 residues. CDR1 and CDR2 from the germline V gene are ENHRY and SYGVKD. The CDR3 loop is CAIQATENTEAFF. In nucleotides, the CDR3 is TGTGCCATCCAGGCGACAGAGAACACTGAAGCTTTCTTT.